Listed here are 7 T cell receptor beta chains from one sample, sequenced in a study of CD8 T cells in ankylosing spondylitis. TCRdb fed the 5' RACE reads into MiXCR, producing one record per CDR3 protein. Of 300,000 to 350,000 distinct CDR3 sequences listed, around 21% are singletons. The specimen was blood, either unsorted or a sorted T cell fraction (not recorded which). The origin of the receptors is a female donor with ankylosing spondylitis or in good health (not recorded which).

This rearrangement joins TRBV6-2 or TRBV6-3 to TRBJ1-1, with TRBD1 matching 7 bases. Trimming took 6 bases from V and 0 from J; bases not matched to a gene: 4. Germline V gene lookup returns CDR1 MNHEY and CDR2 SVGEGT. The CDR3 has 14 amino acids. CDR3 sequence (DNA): TGTGCCAGCAGCAGGGGGAATCTGAACACTGAAGCTTTCTTT. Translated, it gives CASSRGNLNTEAFF.

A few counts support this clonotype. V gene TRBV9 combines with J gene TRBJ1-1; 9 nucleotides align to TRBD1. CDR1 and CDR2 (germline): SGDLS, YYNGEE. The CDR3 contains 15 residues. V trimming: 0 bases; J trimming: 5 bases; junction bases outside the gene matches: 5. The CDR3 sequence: CASSVAGTGLTEAFF. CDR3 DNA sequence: TGTGCCAGCAGCGTAGCTGGGACAGGGCTGACTGAAGCTTTCTTT.

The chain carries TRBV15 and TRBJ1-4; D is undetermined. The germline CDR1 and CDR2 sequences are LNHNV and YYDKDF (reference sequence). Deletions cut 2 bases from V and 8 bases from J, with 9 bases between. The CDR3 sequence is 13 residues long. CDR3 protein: CATSRNMQEKLFF. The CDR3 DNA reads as TGTGCCACCAGCAGAAATATGCAGGAAAAACTGTTTTTT.

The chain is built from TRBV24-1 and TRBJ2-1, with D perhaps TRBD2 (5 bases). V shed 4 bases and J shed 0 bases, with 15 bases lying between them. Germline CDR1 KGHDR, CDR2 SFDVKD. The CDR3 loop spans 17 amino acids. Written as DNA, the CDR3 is TGTGCCACCAGTGACCAAAGGCCGGGAAGCTCCTACAATGAGCAGTTCTTC. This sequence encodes CATSDQRPGSSYNEQFF.

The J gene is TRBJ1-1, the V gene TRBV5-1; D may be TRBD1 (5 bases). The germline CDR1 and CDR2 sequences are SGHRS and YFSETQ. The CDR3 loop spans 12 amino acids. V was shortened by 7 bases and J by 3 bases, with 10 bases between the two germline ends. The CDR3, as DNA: TGCGCCAGCGGTACGGGGGACACTGAAGCTTTCTTT. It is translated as CASGTGDTEAFF.

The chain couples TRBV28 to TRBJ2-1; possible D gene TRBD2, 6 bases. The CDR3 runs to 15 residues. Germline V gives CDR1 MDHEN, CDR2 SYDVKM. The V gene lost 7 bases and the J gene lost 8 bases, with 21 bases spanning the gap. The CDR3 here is CASTSTGTLQYEQFF. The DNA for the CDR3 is TGTGCCAGCACCTCAACCGGGACTTTACAATATGAGCAGTTCTTC. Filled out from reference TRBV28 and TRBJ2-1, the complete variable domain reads DVKVTQSSRYLVKRTGEKVFLECVQDMDHENMFWYRQDPGLGLRLIYFSYDVKMKEKGDIPEGYSVSREKKERFSLILESASTNQTSMYLCASTSTGTLQYEQFFGPGTRLTVL.

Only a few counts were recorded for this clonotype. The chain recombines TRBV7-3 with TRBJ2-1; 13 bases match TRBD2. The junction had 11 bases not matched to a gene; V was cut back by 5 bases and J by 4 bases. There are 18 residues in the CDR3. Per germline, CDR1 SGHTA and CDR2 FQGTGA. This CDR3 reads CASSVGTSGKIGYNEQFF. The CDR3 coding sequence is TGTGCCAGCAGCGTCGGGACTAGCGGGAAAATAGGGTACAATGAGCAGTTCTTC. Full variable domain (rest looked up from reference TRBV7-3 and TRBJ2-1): GAGVSQTPSNKVTEKGKYVELRCDPISGHTALYWYRQSLGQGPEFLIYFQGTGAADDSGLPNDRFFAVRPEGSVSTLKIQRTERGDSAVYLCASSVGTSGKIGYNEQFFGPGTRLTVL.